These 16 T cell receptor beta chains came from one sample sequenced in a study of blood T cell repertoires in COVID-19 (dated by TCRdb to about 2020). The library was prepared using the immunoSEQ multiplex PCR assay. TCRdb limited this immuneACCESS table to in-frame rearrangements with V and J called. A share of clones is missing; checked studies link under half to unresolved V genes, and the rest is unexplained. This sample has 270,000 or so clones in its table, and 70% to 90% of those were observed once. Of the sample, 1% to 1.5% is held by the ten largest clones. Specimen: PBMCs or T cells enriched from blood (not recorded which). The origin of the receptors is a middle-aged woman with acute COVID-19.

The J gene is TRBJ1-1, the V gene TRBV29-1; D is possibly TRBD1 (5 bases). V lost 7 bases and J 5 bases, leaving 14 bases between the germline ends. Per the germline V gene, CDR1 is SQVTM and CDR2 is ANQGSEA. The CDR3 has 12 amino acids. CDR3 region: CSAQWGRTEAFF. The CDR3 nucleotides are TGCAGCGCCCAATGGGGGAGGACTGAAGCTTTCTTT.

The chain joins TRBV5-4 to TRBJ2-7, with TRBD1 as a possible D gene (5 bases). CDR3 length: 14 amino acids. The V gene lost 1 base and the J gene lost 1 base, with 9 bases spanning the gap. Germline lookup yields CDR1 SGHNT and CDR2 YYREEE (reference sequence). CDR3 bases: TGTGCCAGCAGCTTGTCTCCAGGGTCCTACGAGCAGTACTTC. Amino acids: CASSLSPGSYEQYF.

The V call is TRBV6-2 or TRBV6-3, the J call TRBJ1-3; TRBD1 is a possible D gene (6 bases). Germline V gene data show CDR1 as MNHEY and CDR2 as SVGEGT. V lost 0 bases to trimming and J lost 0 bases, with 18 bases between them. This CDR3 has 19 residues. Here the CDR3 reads CASSYSSRQVYISGNTIYF. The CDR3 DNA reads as TGTGCCAGCAGTTACTCATCACGACAGGTATACATCTCTGGAAACACCATATATTTT.

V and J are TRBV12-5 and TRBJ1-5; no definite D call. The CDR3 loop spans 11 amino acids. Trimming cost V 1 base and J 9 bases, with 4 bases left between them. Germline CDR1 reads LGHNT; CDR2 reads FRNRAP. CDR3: CASGLAGPQHF. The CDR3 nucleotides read TGTGCTAGTGGTTTGGCAGGGCCCCAGCATTTT.

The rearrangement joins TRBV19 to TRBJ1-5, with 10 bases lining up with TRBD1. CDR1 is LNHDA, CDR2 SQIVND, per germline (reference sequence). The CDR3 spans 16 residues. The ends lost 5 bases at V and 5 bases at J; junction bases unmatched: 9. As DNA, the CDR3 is TGTGCCAGTAGTTTGGGGACAGGGGCCCGCTATCAGCCCCAGCATTTT. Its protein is CASSLGTGARYQPQHF. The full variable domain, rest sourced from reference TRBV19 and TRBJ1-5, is DGGITQSPKYLFRKEGQNVTLSCEQNLNHDAMYWYRQDPGQGLRLIYYSQIVNDFQKGDIAEGYSVSREKKESFPLTVTSAQKNPTAFYLCASSLGTGARYQPQHFGDGTRLSIL.

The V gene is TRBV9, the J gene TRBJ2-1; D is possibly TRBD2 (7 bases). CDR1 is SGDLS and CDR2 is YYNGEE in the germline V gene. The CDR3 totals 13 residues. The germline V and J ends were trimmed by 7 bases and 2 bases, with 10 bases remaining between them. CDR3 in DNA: TGTGCCAGCCGGGGGGCTCCCTACAATGAGCAGTTCTTC. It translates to CASRGAPYNEQFF.

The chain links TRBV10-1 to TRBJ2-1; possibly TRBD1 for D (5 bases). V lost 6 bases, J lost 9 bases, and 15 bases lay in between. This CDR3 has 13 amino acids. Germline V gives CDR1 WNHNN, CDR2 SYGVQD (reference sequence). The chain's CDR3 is CASSDIQGTEQFF. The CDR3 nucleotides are TGCGCCAGCAGCGATATTCAGGGTACTGAGCAGTTCTTC.

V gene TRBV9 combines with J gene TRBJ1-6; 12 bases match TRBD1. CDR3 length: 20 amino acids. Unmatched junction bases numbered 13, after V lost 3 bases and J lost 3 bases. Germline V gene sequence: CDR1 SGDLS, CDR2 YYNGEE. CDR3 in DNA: TGTGCCAGCAGCGGAAACCGGGACAGGGGGCCACAGGGCTATAATTCACCCCTCCACTTT. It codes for CASSGNRDRGPQGYNSPLHF.

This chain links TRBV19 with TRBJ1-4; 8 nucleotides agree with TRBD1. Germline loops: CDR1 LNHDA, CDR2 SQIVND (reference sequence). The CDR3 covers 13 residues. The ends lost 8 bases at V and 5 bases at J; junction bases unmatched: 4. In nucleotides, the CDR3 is TGTGCCAGTGCGGACAGGGTGAATGAAAAACTGTTTTTT. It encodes CASADRVNEKLFF.

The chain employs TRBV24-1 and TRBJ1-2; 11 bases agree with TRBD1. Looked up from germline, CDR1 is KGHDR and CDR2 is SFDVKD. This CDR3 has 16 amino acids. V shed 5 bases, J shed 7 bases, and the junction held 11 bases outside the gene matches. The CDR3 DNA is TGTGCCACCAGTGGTTGGACAGGGGGCGAAGTAGCTGGCTACACCTTC. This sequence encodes CATSGWTGGEVAGYTF.

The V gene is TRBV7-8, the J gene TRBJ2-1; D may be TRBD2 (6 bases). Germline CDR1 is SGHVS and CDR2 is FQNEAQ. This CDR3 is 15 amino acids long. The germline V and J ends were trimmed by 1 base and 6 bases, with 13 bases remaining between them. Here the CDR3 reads CASSLEGTELNEQFF. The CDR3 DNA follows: TGTGCCAGCAGCTTAGAAGGGACTGAGCTCAATGAGCAGTTCTTC.

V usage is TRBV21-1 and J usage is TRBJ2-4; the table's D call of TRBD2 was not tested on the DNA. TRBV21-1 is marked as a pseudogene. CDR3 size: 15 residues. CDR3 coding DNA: TGTGCCAGTAACCATGGGAGAATAGCCAAAAACATTCAGTACTTC. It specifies CASNHGRIAKNIQYF.

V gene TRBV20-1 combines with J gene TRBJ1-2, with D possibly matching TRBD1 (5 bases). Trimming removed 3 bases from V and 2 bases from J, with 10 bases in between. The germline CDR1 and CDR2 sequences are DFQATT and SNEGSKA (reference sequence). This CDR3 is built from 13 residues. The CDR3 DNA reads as TGCAGTGCTAGTGTGGGGCGGAACTATGGCTACACCTTC. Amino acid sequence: CSASVGRNYGYTF.

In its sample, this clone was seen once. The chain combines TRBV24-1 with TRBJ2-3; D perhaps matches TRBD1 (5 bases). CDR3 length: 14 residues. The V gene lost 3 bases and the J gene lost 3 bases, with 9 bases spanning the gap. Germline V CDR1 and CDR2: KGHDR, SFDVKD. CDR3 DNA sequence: TGTGCCACCAGTGATAGCGACAGTACAGATACGCAGTATTTT. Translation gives CATSDSDSTDTQYF.

For the CDR3, the DNA is TGTGCCAGCAGGGCCCCTTTGGGGCGTTTCTCTGGGGCCAACGTCCTGACTTTC. This gives the protein CASRAPLGRFSGANVLTF. The V and J genes are TRBV7-8 and TRBJ2-6, with D possibly matching TRBD1 (5 bases). V lost 6 bases, J lost 0 bases, and 18 bases lay in between. Germline V gene lookup returns CDR1 SGHVS and CDR2 FQNEAQ. The CDR3 contains 18 residues.

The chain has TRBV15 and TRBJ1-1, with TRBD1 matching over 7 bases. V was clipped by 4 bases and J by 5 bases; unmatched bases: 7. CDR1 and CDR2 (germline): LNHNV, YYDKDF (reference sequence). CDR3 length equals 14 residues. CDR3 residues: CATSTTGFETEAFF. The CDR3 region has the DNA TGTGCCACCAGCACGACAGGGTTTGAAACTGAAGCTTTCTTT.